This T cell receptor (beta chain) was identified in a study of blood T cell repertoires in COVID-19. About the study: Some COVID-19 samples were acute and others convalescent; all came from the United States, Italy and Spain.

Germline values: CDR1 MDHEN, CDR2 SYDVKM. Germline trimming cut 4 bases from V and 9 bases from J; bases unmatched to any gene: 6. This CDR3 has 14 residues. Libraries were prepared by immunoSEQ multiplex PCR; TCRdb keeps only in-frame clonotypes and omits some of them. The sample lists around 75,000 clones, 85% to 90% seen once, with about 1.4% in the top ten. The clonotype was recovered from a human donor in a cohort sampled during active COVID-19. This chain connects TRBV28 to TRBJ2-7; the match to TRBD2 covers 13 bases. The sample was peripheral blood. CDR3 coding DNA: TGTGCCAGCAGTTCGGGACTAGCGGGGACCGGGCAGTACTTC. It specifies CASSSGLAGTGQYF.